Listed below are T cell receptor beta chains from one sample, sequenced in a study of stem cell transplantation in POMP-related autoinflammatory disease. Method: immunoSEQ multiplex PCR; TCRdb's copy keeps in-frame clones and lacks some. The sample includes some 9,200 clones, approximately 90% of them seen just once. Sequencing used CD8+ T cells from PBMCs, obtained before stem cell transplantation. These receptors all stem from a human donor with POMP-related autoinflammation and immune dysregulation (PRAID). Both conserved end residues are part of each CDR3. A D gene is named only where the DNA matches it firmly. Clone size is stated in some rows and not others, as once, few, many or a class when expanded.

d_call j_call v_call clone_size cdr3_aa cdr3_nt
TRBD1 TRBJ2-5 TRBV9 NA CASSVAGTGFETQYF TGTGCCAGCAGCGTAGCTGGGACAGGGTTTGAGACCCAGTACTTC
NA TRBJ2-7 TRBV19 NA CASSIDSSVNYEQYF TGTGCCAGTAGTATAGATTCATCCGTGAACTACGAGCAGTACTTC
NA TRBJ2-7 TRBV4-1 NA CASSQEGGGPTYEQYF TGCGCCAGCAGCCAAGAAGGGGGGGGACCGACCTACGAGCAGTACTTC
NA TRBJ2-7 TRBV7-9 NA CASSLNWAYEQYF TGTGCCAGCAGCTTAAACTGGGCCTACGAGCAGTACTTC
TRBD1 TRBJ1-2 TRBV13 NA CASSLEQGDYGYTF TGTGCCAGCAGCTTAGAACAGGGGGACTATGGCTACACCTTC
NA TRBJ2-7 TRBV28 NA CASSLKGVSYEQYF TGTGCCAGCAGCCTGAAGGGGGTGTCCTACGAGCAGTACTTC
TRBD1 TRBJ2-7 TRBV5-4 NA CASSAYRDREGEQYF TGTGCCAGCAGCGCTTACCGGGACAGGGAGGGCGAGCAGTACTTC
NA TRBJ2-3 TRBV7-9 NA CASSLGPYNPDTQYF TGTGCCAGCAGCTTAGGCCCCTATAACCCAGATACGCAGTATTTT
TRBD1 TRBJ2-7 TRBV5-1 NA CASSLGGQGAPYEQYF TGCGCCAGCAGCTTGGGGGGACAGGGGGCCCCCTACGAGCAGTACTTC
TRBD1 TRBJ1-2 TRBV4-1 NA CASSQVKGAGGVLDYGYTF TGCGCCAGCAGCCAAGTGAAAGGCGCAGGGGGCGTACTGGACTATGGCTACACCTTC
NA TRBJ2-1 TRBV14 NA CASSQWLETGTSSSYNEQFF TGTGCCAGCAGCCAATGGCTCGAAACCGGGACCAGCAGCTCCTACAATGAGCAGTTCTTC
TRBD1 TRBJ2-7 TRBV9 NA CASSVEGQGASEQYF TGTGCCAGCAGCGTAGAGGGACAGGGGGCTTCCGAGCAGTACTTC
TRBD2 TRBJ2-5 TRBV11-2 NA CASSLGRTSGQETQYF TGTGCCAGCAGCTTGGGCCGGACTAGCGGCCAAGAGACCCAGTACTTC
NA TRBJ1-1 TRBV6-6 NA CASSYSSGEGSLEAFF TGTGCCAGCAGTTACTCTTCAGGTGAGGGATCCCTTGAAGCTTTCTTT
TRBD2 TRBJ2-3 TRBV30 once CAWSFGTSGTDTQYF TGTGCCTGGAGCTTTGGGACTAGCGGCACAGATACGCAGTATTTT
NA TRBJ2-7 TRBV7-9 few CASSTDSYEQYF TGTGCCAGCAGCACCGACAGCTACGAGCAGTACTTC
NA TRBJ2-7 TRBV9 NA CASSVGHNSYEQYF TGTGCCAGCAGCGTAGGACATAACTCCTACGAGCAGTACTTC
NA TRBJ1-2 TRBV4-1 NA CASSQESLRRPYGYTF TGCGCCAGCAGCCAAGAGTCTCTGAGGCGGCCCTATGGCTACACCTTC
NA TRBJ1-2 TRBV9 NA CASNRGNSGYTF TGTGCCAGCAATCGGGGTAACTCAGGCTACACCTTC
NA TRBJ2-5 TRBV30 NA CAWSRDPDREETQYF TGTGCCTGGAGTCGTGATCCGGACAGAGAAGAGACCCAGTACTTC
NA TRBJ2-5 TRBV21-1 NA CASSFQGGQYF TGTGCCAGCAGCTTTCAGGGCGGGCAGTACTTC
NA TRBJ1-5 TRBV11-2 NA CASSLDESQTQPQHF TGTGCCAGCAGCTTAGACGAGTCACAAACCCAGCCCCAGCATTTT
NA TRBJ2-2 TRBV5-3 NA CARSLNTGELFF TGTGCCAGAAGCCTAAACACCGGGGAGCTGTTTTTT
NA TRBJ2-5 TRBV9 once CASSVQDGQETQYF TGTGCCAGCAGCGTGCAGGACGGACAAGAGACCCAGTACTTC
TRBD1 TRBJ2-7 TRBV9 NA CASSQWDSIGTTDEQYF TGTGCCAGCAGCCAATGGGACAGTATAGGGACGACAGACGAGCAGTACTTC
NA TRBJ2-6 TRBV9 NA CASSSPGGMGSGANVLTF TGTGCCAGCAGCTCCCCCGGCGGGATGGGCTCTGGGGCCAACGTCCTGACTTTC
NA TRBJ2-7 TRBV6-5 NA CASSYSVGYEQYF TGTGCCAGCAGTTACTCGGTGGGGTACGAGCAGTACTTC
TRBD1 TRBJ2-7 TRBV9 NA CASSVGQGYYEQYF TGTGCCAGCAGCGTTGGACAGGGGTACTACGAGCAGTACTTC
TRBD1 TRBJ1-4 TRBV6-1 NA CASSNPTGVFEKLFF TGTGCCAGCAGTAATCCGACAGGGGTATTTGAAAAACTGTTTTTT
NA TRBJ1-4 TRBV4-1 NA CASSHSWGAREKLFF TGCGCCAGCAGCCACTCTTGGGGGGCGCGTGAAAAACTGTTTTTT
TRBD1 TRBJ1-5 TRBV12-5 NA CASGLAPIGRGISQPQHF TGTGCTAGTGGATTGGCCCCTATTGGCAGGGGGATCAGTCAGCCCCAGCATTTT
NA TRBJ2-7 TRBV6-5 NA CASIDEQYF TGTGCCAGCATAGACGAGCAGTACTTC
TRBD1 TRBJ1-2 TRBV4-1 few CASRSFRDSYGYTF TGCGCCAGCAGAAGCTTCCGGGACAGTTATGGCTACACCTTC
TRBD2 TRBJ2-1 TRBV6-5 NA CASSLGSGGYNEQFF TGTGCCAGCAGTTTAGGTTCGGGAGGGTACAATGAGCAGTTCTTC
NA TRBJ1-3 TRBV7-9 NA CASSSLDTSGNTIYF TGTGCCAGCAGCTCCTTGGACACCTCTGGAAACACCATATATTTT
NA TRBJ2-7 TRBV19 NA CASSTTGSSYEQYF TGTGCCAGTAGTACCACGGGCTCCAGCTACGAGCAGTACTTC
NA TRBJ2-7 TRBV6-5 NA CASTPRYEQYF TGTGCCAGCACCCCCCGATACGAGCAGTACTTC
NA TRBJ1-1 TRBV7-9 few CASSLAGQGEAFF TGTGCCAGCAGCTTAGCGGGTCAGGGAGAAGCTTTCTTT
TRBD1 TRBJ2-7 TRBV11-1 once CASSLAGTAYEQYF TGTGCCAGCAGCTTAGCCGGGACAGCCTACGAGCAGTACTTC
NA TRBJ2-7 TRBV13 NA CASSFARPYEQYF TGTGCCAGCAGCTTCGCTCGACCCTACGAGCAGTACTTC
NA TRBJ2-5 TRBV6-5 NA CASIDFLGGETQYF TGTGCCAGCATTGACTTTCTCGGGGGAGAGACCCAGTACTTC
NA TRBJ2-5 TRBV9 NA CASSVGRSGEKETQYF TGTGCCAGCAGCGTAGGACGGTCGGGAGAGAAAGAGACCCAGTACTTC
NA TRBJ2-5 TRBV7-9 few CASSFPSPRETQYF TGTGCCAGCAGCTTCCCTAGCCCCCGGGAGACCCAGTACTTC
NA TRBJ2-5 TRBV5-4 NA CASSFPEGDQETQYF TGTGCCAGCAGCTTCCCCGAAGGGGACCAAGAGACCCAGTACTTC
TRBD1 TRBJ1-2 TRBV19 NA CASSIDRSGRGSYGYTF TGTGCCAGTAGTATAGATCGATCCGGCAGGGGGTCCTATGGCTACACCTTC
TRBD2 TRBJ2-3 TRBV28 NA CASRPSGTSGSTDTQYF TGTGCCAGCAGACCGTCCGGGACTAGCGGTAGCACAGATACGCAGTATTTT